This section outlines one T cell receptor (beta chain) sequence together with its context. In germline, CDR1 is DFQATT, CDR2 SNEGSKA (reference sequence). Trimming removed 3 bases from V and 7 bases from J, with 13 bases in between. The CDR3 runs to 14 residues. Methods used by the authors: Researchers report that nucleated cell counts were estimated from reference gene primer amplification. Sequenced by immunoSEQ multiplex PCR; TCRdb stores in-frame clones only, minus some. V, J and clone size were drawn from that table, and D and trimming were deduced from the DNA. Here the sample spans over 250,000 clones, approximately 88% being singletons. The sample originates from a study of blood T cell repertoires in COVID-19. Study information: The origin of the acute and convalescent COVID-19 samples was the United States, Italy and Spain. Sample material is recorded as cDNA or gDNA derived from T cells, B-cell-depleted T cells, or PBMCs.

Recovery among Cohort 3 donors was established by two negative PCRs, clearance, or symptom resolution. Sequenced material: PBMCs or T cells enriched from blood (not recorded which). This TCR was recovered from a woman aged 30 to 39 who had recovered from COVID-19. The chain couples TRBV20-1 to TRBJ1-6; TRBD1 is a possible D gene (5 bases). In DNA form, the CDR3 reads TGCAGTGCTAGTGGGGGGGACGGCAATTCACCCCTCCACTTT. It codes for CSASGGDGNSPLHF.